This T cell receptor beta chain stems from a study of cytomegalovirus exposure and HLA in healthy donors. PCR was performed using 60 Vbeta and 13 Jbeta primers. Assay: immunoSEQ multiplex PCR; the TCRdb copy retains only in-frame clones and omits some. The profile shows about 240,000 clones, around 80% of them singletons. As for this clone: Its antigen is as yet unknown.

This CDR3 spans 14 amino acids. J gave up 4 bases and V 1 base, and 6 bases lay outside the gene matches. CDR1 SQVTM and CDR2 ANQGSEA come from the germline V gene. Study results and caveats: Versus the roughly 670-donor mean, an Asian-associated ancestry cluster reportedly showed fewer N-insertions in a later analysis.

The TCR sequence derives from a woman aged 55-69 years in good health and CMV-seropositive. Sequencing was carried out using PBMCs. This chain joins TRBV29-1 and TRBJ2-7; 8 nucleotides line up with TRBD1. This CDR3 is CSVEVPGGWYEQYF. CDR3 DNA sequence: TGCAGCGTTGAAGTCCCAGGGGGCTGGTACGAGCAGTACTTC.